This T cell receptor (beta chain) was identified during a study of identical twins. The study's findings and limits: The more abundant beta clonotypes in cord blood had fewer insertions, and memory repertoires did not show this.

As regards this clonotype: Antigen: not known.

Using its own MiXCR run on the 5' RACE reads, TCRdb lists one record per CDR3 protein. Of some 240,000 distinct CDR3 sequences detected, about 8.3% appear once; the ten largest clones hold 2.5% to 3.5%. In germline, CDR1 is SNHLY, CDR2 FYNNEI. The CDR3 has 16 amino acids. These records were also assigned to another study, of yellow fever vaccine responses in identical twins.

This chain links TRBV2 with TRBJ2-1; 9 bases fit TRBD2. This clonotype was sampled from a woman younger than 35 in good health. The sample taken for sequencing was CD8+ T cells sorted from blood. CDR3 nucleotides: TGTGCAGCGGGGGGACCCAAGGGGGGGTTTGATACTGAGCAGTTCTTC. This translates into CAAGGPKGGFDTEQFF. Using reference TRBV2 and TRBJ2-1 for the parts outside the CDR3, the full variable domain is EPEVTQTPSHQVTQMGQEVILRCVPISNHLYFYWYRQILGQKVEFLVSFYNNEISEKSEIFDDQFSVERPDGSNFTLKIRSTKLEDSAMYFCAAGGPKGGFDTEQFFGPGTRLTVL.